This T cell receptor (beta chain) was identified during a study of a mutant IDH1 vaccine in newly diagnosed glioma. Worth noting for this clone: The target antigen is unknown.

Findings and limits, study-wide: Induction of immune responses by the vaccine occurred in about 93% of patients.

Some clones are missing from TCRdb's copy, which holds only in-frame ones; the method was immunoSEQ multiplex PCR. The sample lists approximately 51,000 clones; about three quarters were seen once. The CDR3 has 14 amino acids. Germline values: CDR1 SEHNR, CDR2 FQNEAQ (reference sequence). The V and J ends lost 5 bases and 6 bases respectively, with 16 bases between them. Time point described: week 5, during vaccination. A single vaccine dose contained 300 ug of mutant IDH1 20-mer peptide, and topical imiquimod was used with it. There were new WHO grade 3 or 4 astrocytomas in the donors, and these were IDH1-mutant and ATRX-lost.

The sample in question was PBMCs, obtained from a glioma patient whose treatment included an IDH1 peptide vaccine. This receptor was taken from a woman aged 40 to 55 with glioma. The chain links TRBV7-9 to TRBJ1-2, with a possible D match to TRBD1 (6 bases). The CDR3 spells CASSLLDRMNGYTF. CDR3 in DNA: TGTGCCAGCAGCCTTCTTGACAGGATGAATGGCTACACCTTC.